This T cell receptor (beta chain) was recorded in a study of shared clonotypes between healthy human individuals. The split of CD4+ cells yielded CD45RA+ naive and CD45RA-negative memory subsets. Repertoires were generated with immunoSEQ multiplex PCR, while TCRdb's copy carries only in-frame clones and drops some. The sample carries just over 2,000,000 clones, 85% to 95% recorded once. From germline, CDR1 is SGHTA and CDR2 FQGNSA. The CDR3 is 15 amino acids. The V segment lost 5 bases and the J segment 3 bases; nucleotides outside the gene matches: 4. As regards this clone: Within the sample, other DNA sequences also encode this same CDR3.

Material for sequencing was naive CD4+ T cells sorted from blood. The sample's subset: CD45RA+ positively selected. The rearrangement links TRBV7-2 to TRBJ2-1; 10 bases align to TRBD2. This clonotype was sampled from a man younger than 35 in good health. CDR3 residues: CASSRTSGVYNEQFF. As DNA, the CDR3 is TGTGCCAGCAGCAGAACTAGCGGGGTCTACAATGAGCAGTTCTTC.